Given below is one T cell receptor beta chain in context. The sample belongs to a study of blood T cell repertoires in COVID-19. Across the whole study: Samples came from the United States, Italy and Spain, spanning acute and convalescent COVID-19. Nucleic acid was either cDNA or gDNA, and it came from T cells, B-cell-depleted T cells, or PBMCs.

Repertoires were generated with immunoSEQ multiplex PCR, while TCRdb's copy carries only in-frame clones and drops some. The sample gives about 200,000 clones, around 89% of which show up once; 6% is in the top ten. The specimen sequenced was peripheral blood. The origin of this receptor is a man aged 35-49 years with active or convalescent COVID-19.

The CDR3 region has the DNA TGTGCCAGCAACGGGGGGCAGTCTTGGAATACGCAGTATTTT. The encoded protein is CASNGGQSWNTQYF. V usage is TRBV6-5 and J usage is TRBJ2-3, with D perhaps matching TRBD2 (7 bases). The CDR3 runs 14 residues. The V end was cut by 7 bases, the J end by 7 bases, with 18 bases between. Germline CDR1 reads MNHEY; CDR2 reads SVGAGI.